The clone carrying this T cell receptor (beta chain) has just one count. CDR3 size: 14 residues. V lost 3 bases, J lost 4 bases, and 11 bases lay in between. Per germline, CDR1 WSHSY and CDR2 SAAADI. The source of the sample is a study of blood T cell repertoires in COVID-19. Study as a whole: COVID-19 samples, acute and convalescent, were from the United States, Italy and Spain. PBMCs, B-cell-depleted T cells, or T cells provided the cDNA or gDNA that made up the material.

As processed by the authors: Reference gene primer amplification gave nucleated cell count estimates. The repertoire was sequenced with immunoSEQ multiplex PCR; TCRdb's copy has only in-frame clones and lacks some. V and J calls and clone size are given by that table; D and trimming were obtained from the DNA. The table records roughly 280,000 clones, around nine tenths of them present only once. The receptor was isolated from a man in his forties with active or convalescent COVID-19. Sequences were obtained from peripheral blood. J is TRBJ2-3 and V is TRBV10-2; D unclear. The CDR3 loop is CASSDSRKADTQYF. CDR3 DNA sequence: TGCGCCAGCAGTGACTCGAGGAAGGCAGATACGCAGTATTTT.